The rows below give T cell receptor beta chains drawn from one sample of a study of persistence of HIV-infected CD4 T cells. Only in-frame clones appear in the TCRdb table, and some are missing; sequencing was by immunoSEQ multiplex PCR. The sample contains roughly 35,000 clones, 87% of which appear only once. These receptors are not linked to any known antigen. This specimen was CD4+ T cells sorted from PBMCs after roughly 18-hour stimulation, taken from a patient who received antiretroviral therapy. These receptor sequences come from an adult man with HIV who was CMV-seropositive. Both conserved end residues are part of each CDR3. D genes are given only for firm matches.

V: TRBV18
D: NA
CDR3: CASSPPPYRGSGANVLTF

V: TRBV19
D: TRBD2
CDR3: CATTGTSGGSEQFF

V: TRBV11-3
D: TRBD1
CDR3: CASSSEGARETQYF

V: TRBV19
D: NA
CDR3: CASSIGSSGNTIYF

V: TRBV7-2
D: NA
CDR3: CASSPQGPNSPLHF

V: TRBV18
D: TRBD1
CDR3: CASSTSSGTGVNQPQHF

V: TRBV27
D: TRBD2
CDR3: CASRPTGEGSYEQYF

V: TRBV27
D: TRBD2
CDR3: CASRPSGTTSYEQYF

V: TRBV27
D: NA
CDR3: CASSARQGLNYNEQFF

V: TRBV6-6
D: NA
CDR3: CASSSGHYNEQFF

V: TRBV29-1
D: NA
CDR3: CSVVQGGPNEQFF

V: TRBV6-1
D: TRBD1
CDR3: CASSASFGTGSNQPQHF

V: TRBV5-4
D: TRBD1
CDR3: CASSQPGGMVSGNTIYF

V: TRBV18
D: NA
CDR3: CASSPSFDTEAFF

V: TRBV6-5
D: TRBD1
CDR3: CASRAGQGAGNTIYF